The 2 T cell receptor beta chains below were found in one sample sequenced in a study of PD-1 blockade in classical Hodgkin lymphoma. TCRdb's copy holds only in-frame clones and misses some; the assay was immunoSEQ multiplex PCR. The sample yields around 26,000 clones, around three quarters seen once. The patients all showed relapse after autologous stem cell transplantation, while their brentuximab vedotin exposure varied. This specimen consisted of peripheral blood mononuclear cells (PBMCs), obtained before the second cycle of nivolumab. The origin of the receptors is a human donor with classical Hodgkin lymphoma.

The chain is built from TRBV2 and TRBJ2-2; D is uncertain. Germline V gene sequence: CDR1 SNHLY, CDR2 FYNNEI. V was pared by 9 bases and J by 6 bases, with 8 bases between. CDR3 length equals 11 residues. The CDR3: CASRYAGELFF. The CDR3 coding sequence is TGTGCCAGTCGTTACGCCGGGGAGCTGTTTTTT. The entire variable domain, with the rest obtained from reference TRBV2 and TRBJ2-2, is as follows: EPEVTQTPSHQVTQMGQEVILRCVPISNHLYFYWYRQILGQKVEFLVSFYNNEISEKSEIFDDQFSVERPDGSNFTLKIRSTKLEDSAMYFCASRYAGELFFGEGSRLTVL.

Only a few counts were recorded for this clone. This chain joins TRBV28 and TRBJ1-5, with D hard to call. The CDR3 extends over 11 amino acids. With 2 bases removed from V and 4 bases from J, the gap between germline ends came to 0 bases. Germline-derived CDR1 and CDR2 are MDHEN and SYDVKM. The CDR3 is CASSLNQPQHF. The CDR3 DNA reads TGTGCCAGCAGTTTAAATCAGCCCCAGCATTTT.